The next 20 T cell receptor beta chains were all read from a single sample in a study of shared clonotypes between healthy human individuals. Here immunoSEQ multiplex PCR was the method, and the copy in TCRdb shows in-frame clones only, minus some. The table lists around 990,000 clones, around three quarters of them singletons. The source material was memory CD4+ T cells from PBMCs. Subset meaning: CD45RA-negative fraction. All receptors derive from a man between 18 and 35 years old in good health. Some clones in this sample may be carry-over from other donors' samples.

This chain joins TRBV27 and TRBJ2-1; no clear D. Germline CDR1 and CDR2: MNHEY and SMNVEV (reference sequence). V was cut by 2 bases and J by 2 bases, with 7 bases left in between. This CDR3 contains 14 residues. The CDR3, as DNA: TGTGCCAGCAGTTTACAGCTGGCCTACAATGAGCAGTTCTTC. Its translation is CASSLQLAYNEQFF.

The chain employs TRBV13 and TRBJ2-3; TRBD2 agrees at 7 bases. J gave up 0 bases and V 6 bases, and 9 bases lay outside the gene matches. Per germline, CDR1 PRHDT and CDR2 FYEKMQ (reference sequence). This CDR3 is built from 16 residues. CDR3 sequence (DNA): TGTGCCAGCAGGGACCGACTAGCACCAAGCACAGATACGCAGTATTTT. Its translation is CASRDRLAPSTDTQYF. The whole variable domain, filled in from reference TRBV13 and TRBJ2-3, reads AAGVIQSPRHLIKEKRETATLKCYPIPRHDTVYWYQQGPGQDPQFLISFYEKMQSDKGSIPDRFSAQQFSDYHSELNMSSLELGDSALYFCASRDRLAPSTDTQYFGPGTRLTVL.

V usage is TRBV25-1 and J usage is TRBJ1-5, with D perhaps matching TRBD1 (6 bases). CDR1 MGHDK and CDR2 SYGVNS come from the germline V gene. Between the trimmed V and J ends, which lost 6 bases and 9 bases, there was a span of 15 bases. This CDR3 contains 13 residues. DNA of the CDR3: TGTGCCAGCAGGGACAGACTGGCCCGGCCCCAGCATTTT. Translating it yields CASRDRLARPQHF.

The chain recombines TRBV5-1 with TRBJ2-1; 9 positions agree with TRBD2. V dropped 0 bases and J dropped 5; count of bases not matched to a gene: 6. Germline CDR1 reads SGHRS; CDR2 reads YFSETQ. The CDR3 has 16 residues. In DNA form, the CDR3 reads TGCGCCAGCAGCTTGGTTGGTAGCGGGGGAGACAATGAGCAGTTCTTC. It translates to CASSLVGSGGDNEQFF.

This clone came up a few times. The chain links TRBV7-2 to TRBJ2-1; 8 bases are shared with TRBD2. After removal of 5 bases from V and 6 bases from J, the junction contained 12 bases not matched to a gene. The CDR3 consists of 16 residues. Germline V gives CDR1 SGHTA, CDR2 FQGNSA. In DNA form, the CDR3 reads TGTGCCAGCAGCCAGGGCCGGGCCGGGGGGGGCAATGAGCAGTTCTTC. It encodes CASSQGRAGGGNEQFF.

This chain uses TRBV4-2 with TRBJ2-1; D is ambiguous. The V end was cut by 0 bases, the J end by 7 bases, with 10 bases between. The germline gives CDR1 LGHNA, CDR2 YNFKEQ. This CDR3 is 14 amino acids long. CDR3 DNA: TGTGCCAGCAGCCAAGATCCCGGAGAGAATGAGCAGTTCTTC. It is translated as CASSQDPGENEQFF.

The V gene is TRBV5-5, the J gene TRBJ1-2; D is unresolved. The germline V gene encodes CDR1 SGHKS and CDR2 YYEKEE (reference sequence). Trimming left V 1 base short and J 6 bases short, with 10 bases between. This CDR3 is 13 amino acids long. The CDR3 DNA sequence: TGTGCCAGCAGCTTGCTAGTCGGCGATGGCTACACCTTC. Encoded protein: CASSLLVGDGYTF.

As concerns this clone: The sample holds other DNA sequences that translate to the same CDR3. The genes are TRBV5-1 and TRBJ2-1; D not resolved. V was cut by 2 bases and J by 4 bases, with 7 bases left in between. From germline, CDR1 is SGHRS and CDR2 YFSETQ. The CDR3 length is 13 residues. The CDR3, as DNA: TGCGCCAGCAGCTTAGACTTGTACAATGAGCAGTTCTTC. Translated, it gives CASSLDLYNEQFF.

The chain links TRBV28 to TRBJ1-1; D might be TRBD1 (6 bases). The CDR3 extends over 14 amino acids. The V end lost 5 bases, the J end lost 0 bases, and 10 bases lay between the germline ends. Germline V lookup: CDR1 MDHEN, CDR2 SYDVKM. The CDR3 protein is CASSATGMNTEAFF. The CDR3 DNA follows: TGTGCCAGCAGTGCTACAGGGATGAACACTGAAGCTTTCTTT.

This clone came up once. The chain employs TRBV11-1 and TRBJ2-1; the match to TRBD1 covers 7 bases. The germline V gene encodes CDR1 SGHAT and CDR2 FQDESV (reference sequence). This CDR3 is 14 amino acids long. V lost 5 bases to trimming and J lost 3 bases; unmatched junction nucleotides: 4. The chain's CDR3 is CASSNRQGYNEQFF. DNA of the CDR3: TGTGCCAGCAGCAACAGACAGGGCTACAATGAGCAGTTCTTC.

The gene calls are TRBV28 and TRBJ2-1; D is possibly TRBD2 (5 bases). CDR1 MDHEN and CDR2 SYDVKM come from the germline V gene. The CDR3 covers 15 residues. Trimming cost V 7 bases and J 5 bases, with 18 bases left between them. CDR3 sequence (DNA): TGTGCCAGCACCTCCGGGAACATCCTAAACAATGAGCAGTTCTTC. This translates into CASTSGNILNNEQFF.

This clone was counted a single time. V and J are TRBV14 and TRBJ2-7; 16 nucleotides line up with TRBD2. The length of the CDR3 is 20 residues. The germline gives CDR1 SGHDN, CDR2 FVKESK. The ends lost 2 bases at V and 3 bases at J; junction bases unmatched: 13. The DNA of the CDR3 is TGTGCCAGCAGCCAATGGCCGGGACTAGCGGGAGGGCCCGGATTCTACGAGCAGTACTTC. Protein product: CASSQWPGLAGGPGFYEQYF.

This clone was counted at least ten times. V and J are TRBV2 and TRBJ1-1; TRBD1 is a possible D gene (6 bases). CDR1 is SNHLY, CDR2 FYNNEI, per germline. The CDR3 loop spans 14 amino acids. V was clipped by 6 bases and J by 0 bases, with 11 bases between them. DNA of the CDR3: TGTGCCAGCAGCAAGGACAGATTGAACACTGAAGCTTTCTTT. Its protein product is CASSKDRLNTEAFF.

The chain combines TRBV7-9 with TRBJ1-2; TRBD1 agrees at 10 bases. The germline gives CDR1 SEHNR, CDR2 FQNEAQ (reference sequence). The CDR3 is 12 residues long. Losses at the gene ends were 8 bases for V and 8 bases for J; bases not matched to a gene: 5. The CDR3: CASGTGVVGYTF. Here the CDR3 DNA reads TGTGCCAGCGGGACAGGGGTGGTCGGCTACACCTTC.

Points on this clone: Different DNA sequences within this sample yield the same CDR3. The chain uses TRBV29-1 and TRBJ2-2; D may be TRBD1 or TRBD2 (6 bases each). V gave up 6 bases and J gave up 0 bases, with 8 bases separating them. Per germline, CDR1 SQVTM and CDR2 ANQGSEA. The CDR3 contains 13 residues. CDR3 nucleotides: TGCAGCGTCCGGGGGCCGAACACCGGGGAGCTGTTTTTT. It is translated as CSVRGPNTGELFF.

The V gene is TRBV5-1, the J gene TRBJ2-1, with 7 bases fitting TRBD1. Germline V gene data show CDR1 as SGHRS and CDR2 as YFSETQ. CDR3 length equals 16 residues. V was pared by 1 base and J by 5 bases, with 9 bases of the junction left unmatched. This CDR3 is CASSLRLRDSHNEQFF. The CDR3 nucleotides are TGCGCCAGCAGCTTGCGCCTCCGGGACAGTCACAATGAGCAGTTCTTC.

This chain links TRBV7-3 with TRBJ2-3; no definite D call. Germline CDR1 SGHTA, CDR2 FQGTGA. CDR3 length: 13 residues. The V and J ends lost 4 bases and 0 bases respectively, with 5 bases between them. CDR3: CASSWASTDTQYF. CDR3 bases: TGTGCCAGCAGCTGGGCTAGCACAGATACGCAGTATTTT.

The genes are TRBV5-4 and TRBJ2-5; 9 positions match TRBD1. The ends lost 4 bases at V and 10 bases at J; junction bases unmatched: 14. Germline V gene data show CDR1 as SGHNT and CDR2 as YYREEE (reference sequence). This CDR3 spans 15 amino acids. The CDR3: CASSREGQGVGVQYF. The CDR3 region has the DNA TGTGCCAGCAGCCGCGAGGGACAGGGTGTGGGGGTCCAGTACTTC.

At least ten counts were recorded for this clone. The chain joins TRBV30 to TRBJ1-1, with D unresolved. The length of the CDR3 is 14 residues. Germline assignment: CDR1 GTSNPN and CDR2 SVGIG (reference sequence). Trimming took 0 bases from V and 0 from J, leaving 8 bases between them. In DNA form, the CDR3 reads TGTGCCTGGAGTGTGCGCATGCTGAACACTGAAGCTTTCTTT. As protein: CAWSVRMLNTEAFF.

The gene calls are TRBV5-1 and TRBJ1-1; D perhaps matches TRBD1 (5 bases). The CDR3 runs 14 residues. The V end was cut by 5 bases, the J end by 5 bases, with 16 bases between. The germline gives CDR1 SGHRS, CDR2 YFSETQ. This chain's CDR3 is CASRPGTGGTEAFF. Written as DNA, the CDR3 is TGCGCCAGCAGGCCCGGGACCGGAGGGACTGAAGCTTTCTTT.